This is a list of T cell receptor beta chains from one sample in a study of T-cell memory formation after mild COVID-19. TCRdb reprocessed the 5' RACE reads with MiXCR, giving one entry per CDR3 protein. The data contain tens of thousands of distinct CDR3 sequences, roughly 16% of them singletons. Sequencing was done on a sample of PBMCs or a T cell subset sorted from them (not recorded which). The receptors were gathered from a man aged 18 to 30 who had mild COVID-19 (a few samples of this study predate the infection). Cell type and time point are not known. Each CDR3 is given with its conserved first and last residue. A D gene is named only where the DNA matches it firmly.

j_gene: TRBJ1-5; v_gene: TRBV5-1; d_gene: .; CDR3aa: CASSPFPGQDQPQHF
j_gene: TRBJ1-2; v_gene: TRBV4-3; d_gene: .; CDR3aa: CASSQDPSGAANYGYTF
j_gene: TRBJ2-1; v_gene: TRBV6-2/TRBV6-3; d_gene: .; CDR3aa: CASSPPGGLFDEQFF
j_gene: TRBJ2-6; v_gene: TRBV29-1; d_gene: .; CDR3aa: CSVEVREAHGANVLTF
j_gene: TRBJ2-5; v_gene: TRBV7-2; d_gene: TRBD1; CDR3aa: CASSLPEDRTQETQYF
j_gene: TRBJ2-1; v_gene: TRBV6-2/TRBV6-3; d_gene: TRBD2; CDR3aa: CASTGTRSPFGEQFF
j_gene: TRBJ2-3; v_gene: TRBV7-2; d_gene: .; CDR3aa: CASSYGTGDTQYF
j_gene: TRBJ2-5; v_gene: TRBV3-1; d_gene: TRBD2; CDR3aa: CASSPLAGGPGVETQYF
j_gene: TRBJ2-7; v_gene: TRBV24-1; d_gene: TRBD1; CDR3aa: CAISGTGPYEQYF
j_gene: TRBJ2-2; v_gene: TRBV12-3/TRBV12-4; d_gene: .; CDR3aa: CASSSGLTTGELFF
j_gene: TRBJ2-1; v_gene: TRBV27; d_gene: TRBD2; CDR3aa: CASSHGTSGHNEQFF
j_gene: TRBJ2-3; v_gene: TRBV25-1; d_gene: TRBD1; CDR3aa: CASSKTRDRVTDTQYF
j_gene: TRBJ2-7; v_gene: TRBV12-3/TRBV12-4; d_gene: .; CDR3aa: CASSFSSSYEQYF
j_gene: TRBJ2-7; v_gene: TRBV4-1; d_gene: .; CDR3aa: CASSPSQGNEQYF
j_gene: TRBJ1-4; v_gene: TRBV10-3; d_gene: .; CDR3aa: CAISESIGATNEKLFF
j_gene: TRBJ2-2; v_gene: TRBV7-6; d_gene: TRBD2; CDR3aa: CASYAGVGTGELFF
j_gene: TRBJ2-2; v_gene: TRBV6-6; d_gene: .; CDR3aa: CASSYSGLVDTGELFF
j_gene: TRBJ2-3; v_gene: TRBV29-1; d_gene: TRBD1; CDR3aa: CSGETDRGTDTQYF
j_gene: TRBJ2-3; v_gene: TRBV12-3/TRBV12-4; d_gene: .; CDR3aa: CASSPGTDTQYF
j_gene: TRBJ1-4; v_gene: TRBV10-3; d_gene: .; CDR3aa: CAISESTRHPWIEKLFF
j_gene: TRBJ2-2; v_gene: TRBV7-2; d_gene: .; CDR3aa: CASSSSRQGRAGELFF
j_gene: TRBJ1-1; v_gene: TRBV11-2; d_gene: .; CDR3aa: CASSLQGHTEAFF
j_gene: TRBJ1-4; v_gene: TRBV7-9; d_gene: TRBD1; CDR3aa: CASSLGGTGSNEKLFF
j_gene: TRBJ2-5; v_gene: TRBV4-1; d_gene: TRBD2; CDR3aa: CASSQYATSGGGETQYF
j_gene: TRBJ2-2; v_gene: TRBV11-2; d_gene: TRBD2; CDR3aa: CASSPTSGGTGELFF
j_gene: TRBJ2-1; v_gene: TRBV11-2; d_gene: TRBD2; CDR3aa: CASSIAGGPLNEQFF
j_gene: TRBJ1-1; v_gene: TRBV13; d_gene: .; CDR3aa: CASSLGRGRMNTEAFF
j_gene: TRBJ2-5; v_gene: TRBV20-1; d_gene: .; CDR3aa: CSARDEVAGLGETQYF
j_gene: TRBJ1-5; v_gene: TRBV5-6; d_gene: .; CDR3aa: CASSTGETNQPQHF
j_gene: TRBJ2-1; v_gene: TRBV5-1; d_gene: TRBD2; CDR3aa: CASSWNSGGYEQFF